Following are 30 T cell receptor beta chains from one sample sequenced in a study of cytomegalovirus exposure and HLA in healthy donors. The PCR ran on 60 Vbeta and 13 Jbeta primers. Assay: immunoSEQ multiplex PCR; the TCRdb copy retains only in-frame clones and omits some. This table has some 150,000 clones, 75% to 85% appearing once. Input material: PBMCs. The receptor source for this set is a woman between 18 and 29 years old in good health and CMV-seropositive.

The rearrangement links TRBV7-6 to TRBJ1-4, with D possibly matching TRBD1 (6 bases). Germline V gene data show CDR1 as SGHVS and CDR2 as FNYEAQ. Trimming pared 4 bases from V and 0 bases from J, leaving 12 bases between. The CDR3 is 16 amino acids. CDR3 sequence reads: CASSSLQGTTNEKLFF. The DNA of the CDR3 is TGTGCCAGCAGCTCGTTACAGGGTACAACTAATGAAAAACTGTTTTTT.

Here the CDR3 DNA reads TGTGCCAGCAGCTTGGACCCATGGGTGGGGGGGGAGCAGTACTTC. Its translation: CASSLDPWVGGEQYF. The chain recombines TRBV5-4 with TRBJ2-5, with 7 bases that match TRBD2. The germline V gene has CDR1 SGHNT and CDR2 YYREEE (reference sequence). This CDR3 spans 15 amino acids. The ends lost 0 bases at V and 11 bases at J; junction bases unmatched: 13.

The CDR3 sequence is CASSTPRGEGGKSYNEQFF. The CDR3 nucleotides read TGTGCCAGCAGCACACCGCGGGGGGAGGGTGGTAAATCCTACAATGAGCAGTTCTTC. The J gene is TRBJ2-1, the V gene TRBV4-2; the match to TRBD2 covers 8 bases. CDR1 LGHNA and CDR2 YNFKEQ come from the germline V gene. The CDR3 consists of 19 residues. J was trimmed by 1 base and V by 5 bases; bases with no gene match: 16.

In its sample, this clone was seen a few times. The rearrangement links TRBV6-5 to TRBJ2-3; D is perhaps TRBD1 (6 bases). The CDR3 sequence is 15 residues long. Trimming removed 6 bases from V and 3 bases from J, with 16 bases in between. The V gene's germline CDR1 is MNHEY and CDR2 SVGAGI. CDR3 amino acids: CASSPNRVATDTQYF. DNA of the CDR3: TGTGCCAGCAGCCCAAACAGGGTTGCGACAGATACGCAGTATTTT.

With regard to this clone: The same CDR3 arises from other DNA sequences in this sample as well. The CDR3 sequence is CASSESGTYEQYF. The CDR3, as DNA: TGTGCCAGCAGTGAATCAGGGACCTACGAGCAGTACTTC. V gene TRBV6-1 combines with J gene TRBJ2-7, with TRBD1 as a possible D gene (5 bases). The ends were cut back, 2 bases at V and 2 bases at J, with 7 bases in the middle. Germline CDR1 MNHNS, CDR2 SASEGT. This CDR3 contains 13 residues.

The chain couples TRBV6-5 to TRBJ2-3, with 12 bases aligning to TRBD2. V was clipped by 4 bases and J by 6 bases; unmatched bases: 5. The CDR3 consists of 15 residues. The germline CDR1 and CDR2 sequences are MNHEY and SVGAGI. The CDR3 spells CASSSLAGGLDTQYF. The CDR3 nucleotides are TGTGCCAGCAGTTCGCTAGCGGGGGGGCTGGATACGCAGTATTTT.

This clone is a singleton in its sample. The chain links TRBV6-1 to TRBJ1-6; a possible D gene is TRBD1 (5 bases). Between the trimmed V and J ends, which lost 2 bases and 11 bases, there was a span of 13 bases. From germline, CDR1 is MNHNS and CDR2 SASEGT. This CDR3 is built from 14 residues. CDR3 DNA: TGTGCCAGCAGTGAATCAGGGATCAGGGCACCCCTCCACTTT. This sequence encodes CASSESGIRAPLHF.

V usage is TRBV28 and J usage is TRBJ1-6; tentative D call: TRBD1 (6 bases). The CDR3 runs to 13 residues. Trimming stripped 5 bases from V and 10 bases from J, with 12 bases between. Germline V gene sequence: CDR1 MDHEN, CDR2 SYDVKM. The CDR3 DNA reads as TGTGCCAGCAGTGGGTCAGGGGTATCACCCCTCCACTTT. It codes for CASSGSGVSPLHF.

The chain combines TRBV11-3 with TRBJ2-5; TRBD1 matches 9 bases. With V trimmed by 5 bases and J by 1 base, 5 bases remained unmatched. The CDR3 covers 15 residues. The germline V gene encodes CDR1 SGHNT and CDR2 YENEEA. DNA of the CDR3: TGTGCCAGCAGCCGAACAGGGGGCGTCCAAGAGACCCAGTACTTC. Translation gives CASSRTGGVQETQYF.

This clone was detected a few times. This sequence joins TRBV7-8 and TRBJ1-3; D remains ambiguous. Germline V gene sequence: CDR1 SGHVS, CDR2 FQNEAQ. Trimming took 3 bases from V and 2 from J, leaving 14 bases between them. The CDR3 length is 16 residues. The CDR3 sequence: CASSFRTESTGNTIYF. For the CDR3, the DNA is TGTGCCAGCAGCTTTCGAACAGAGAGTACTGGAAACACCATATATTTT.

The chain is built from TRBV2 and TRBJ1-6, with D possibly being TRBD1 (6 bases). This CDR3 contains 14 residues. Trimming shortened V by 6 bases and J by 10 bases, and 16 bases separated the two germline ends. The germline V gene has CDR1 SNHLY and CDR2 FYNNEI. The CDR3 DNA reads as TGTGCCAGCAGCGCACAGGGTTTAAGGTCACCCCTCCACTTT. Its protein is CASSAQGLRSPLHF. Drawing the rest from reference TRBV2 and TRBJ1-6, the complete variable domain is EPEVTQTPSHQVTQMGQEVILRCVPISNHLYFYWYRQILGQKVEFLVSFYNNEISEKSEIFDDQFSVERPDGSNFTLKIRSTKLEDSAMYFCASSAQGLRSPLHFGNGTRLTVT.

This clone was seen only a few times. The chain employs TRBV29-1 and TRBJ1-2, with D maybe TRBD1 (5 bases). The ends were cut back, 4 bases at V and 3 bases at J, with 12 bases in the middle. This CDR3 is built from 13 residues. CDR1 and CDR2 (germline): SQVTM, ANQGSEA. The CDR3 protein is CSVGSGWDYGYTF. In nucleotides, the CDR3 is TGCAGCGTTGGGTCAGGGTGGGACTATGGCTACACCTTC.

The chain employs TRBV27 and TRBJ2-1; D call uncertain. Trimming shortened V by 2 bases and J by 6 bases, and 8 bases separated the two germline ends. The CDR3 has 13 residues. Per the germline V gene, CDR1 is MNHEY and CDR2 is SMNVEV (reference sequence). The CDR3 here is CASSLGRFNEQFF. The CDR3 nucleotides are TGTGCCAGCAGTTTAGGCAGATTCAATGAGCAGTTCTTC.

V and J are TRBV6-1 and TRBJ1-2; no firm D call. This CDR3 region has 14 residues. In germline, CDR1 is MNHNS, CDR2 SASEGT. V lost 4 bases and J lost 4, with 13 bases in between. The CDR3 bases are TGTGCCAGCAGTGCTAGAGTCCTCCCCTATGGCTACACCTTC. Protein product: CASSARVLPYGYTF.

This clone was counted only a few times. This chain connects TRBV4-1 to TRBJ2-5; 9 nucleotides agree with TRBD2. This CDR3 spans 16 amino acids. The V gene end was trimmed by 0 bases and the J gene end by 2 bases; junction bases not matched to a gene: 4. Germline V gene lookup returns CDR1 MGHRA and CDR2 YSYEKL. CDR3 sequence: CASSQDETSGQETQYF. The DNA for the CDR3 is TGCGCCAGCAGCCAAGATGAGACTAGCGGACAAGAGACCCAGTACTTC.

This clone turned up a few times. This may come from a read error, since a much larger clone is one base off. J is TRBJ1-5 and V is TRBV28; unclear D gene. The V gene's germline CDR1 is MDHEN and CDR2 SYDVKM. The CDR3 runs 13 residues. Trimming cost V 2 bases and J 0 bases, with 2 bases left between them. CDR3 DNA sequence: TGTGCCAGCAGTTTACATAGCAATCAGCCCCAGCATTTT. Translated, it gives CASSLHSNQPQHF.

The chain carries TRBV19 and TRBJ2-5, with 9 bases identical to TRBD2. This CDR3 comprises 15 residues. Trimming at V came to 4 bases and at J to 2 bases, leaving 5 bases not matched to a gene. CDR1 LNHDA and CDR2 SQIVND come from the germline V gene (reference sequence). This CDR3 is CASSTLAGRQETQYF. CDR3 sequence (DNA): TGTGCCAGTAGTACGCTAGCGGGGAGGCAAGAGACCCAGTACTTC.

This sequence joins TRBV28 and TRBJ1-6; TRBD1 is a possible D gene (6 bases). The V and J ends lost 8 bases and 9 bases respectively, with 20 bases between them. The length of the CDR3 is 15 residues. CDR1 and CDR2 (germline): MDHEN, SYDVKM. CDR3 sequence reads: CASRRAGDVLSPLHF. The CDR3 region has the DNA TGTGCCAGCCGTAGGGCAGGGGATGTGCTTTCACCCCTCCACTTT. Variable domain in full (rest from reference TRBV28 and TRBJ1-6): DVKVTQSSRYLVKRTGEKVFLECVQDMDHENMFWYRQDPGLGLRLIYFSYDVKMKEKGDIPEGYSVSREKKERFSLILESASTNQTSMYLCASRRAGDVLSPLHFGNGTRLTVT.

The genes are TRBV6-5 and TRBJ1-6, with D possibly being TRBD1 (5 bases). V lost 0 bases, J lost 10 bases, and 10 bases lay in between. Per germline, CDR1 MNHEY and CDR2 SVGAGI. This CDR3 has 14 residues. CDR3 amino acids: CASSYSSWGSPLHF. The CDR3 region has the DNA TGTGCCAGCAGTTACTCGAGTTGGGGCTCACCCCTCCACTTT.

This clone was observed once. This chain connects TRBV30 to TRBJ2-3; 9 positions match TRBD2. The V segment lost 4 bases and the J segment 2 bases; nucleotides outside the gene matches: 7. Germline V gives CDR1 GTSNPN, CDR2 SVGIG (reference sequence). The CDR3 spans 15 residues. As DNA, the CDR3 is TGTGCCTGGATTGTTGGGACTAGCAACACAGATACGCAGTATTTT. It codes for CAWIVGTSNTDTQYF.

The sample holds a few counts of this clone. V is TRBV6-4 and J is TRBJ2-3, with TRBD1 matching over 7 bases. The V and J ends lost 2 bases and 3 bases, in that order; junction bases with no gene match: 2. The CDR3 is 14 amino acids. Germline V lookup: CDR1 MRHNA, CDR2 SNTAGT. The CDR3 region has the DNA TGTGCCAGCAGTGACGGGACAGAGACAGATACGCAGTATTTT. It translates to CASSDGTETDTQYF.

The chain joins TRBV9 to TRBJ2-3, with 10 nucleotides matching TRBD2. The CDR3 covers 15 residues. The trim removed 0 bases at V and 4 bases at J, leaving 2 bases unmatched. Germline assignment: CDR1 SGDLS and CDR2 YYNGEE. The CDR3, as DNA: TGTGCCAGCAGCGTAGGGACTAGCGGCGCAGATACGCAGTATTTT. Protein product: CASSVGTSGADTQYF.

The sample holds a few counts of this clone. The chain is built from TRBV10-3 and TRBJ2-5, with TRBD1 matching over 8 bases. V was clipped by 3 bases and J by 5 bases; unmatched bases: 8. Germline V gene data show CDR1 as ENHRY and CDR2 as SYGVKD. The CDR3 is 15 amino acids. CDR3 DNA sequence: TGTGCCATCAGTGATCTCGACAGGGGTGTGGAGACCCAGTACTTC. This translates into CAISDLDRGVETQYF.

There are a few counts of this clone. The V and J genes are TRBV4-1 and TRBJ2-1; 15 bases are shared with TRBD2. The CDR3 spans 15 residues. V lost 8 bases and J lost 4; bases outside the gene matches: 3. CDR1 and CDR2 from the germline V gene are MGHRA and YSYEKL. The CDR3 nucleotides are TGCGCCAGCCGGGGACTAGCGGGGGGTTACAATGAGCAGTTCTTC. It codes for CASRGLAGGYNEQFF.

The rearrangement joins TRBV7-2 to TRBJ2-5; perhaps TRBD1 as D (5 bases). V was shortened by 1 base and J by 7 bases, with 7 bases between the two germline ends. CDR3 size: 12 residues. CDR1 is SGHTA, CDR2 FQGNSA, per germline. The DNA of the CDR3 is TGTGCCAGCAGCTTAGGCCAGGGGACCCAGTACTTC. Translating it yields CASSLGQGTQYF.

In this sample, this clone turned up a few times. J is TRBJ1-1 and V is TRBV2; D uncertain. With 4 bases removed from V and 1 base from J, the gap between germline ends came to 13 bases. CDR3 length: 15 residues. Germline V gives CDR1 SNHLY, CDR2 FYNNEI. CDR3 nucleotides: TGTGCCAGCAGTGTCCCCCCGTACGGGAACACTGAAGCTTTCTTT. Its translation is CASSVPPYGNTEAFF.

The V gene is TRBV5-8, the J gene TRBJ1-6; D not certain. The V end was cut by 5 bases, the J end by 8 bases, with 8 bases between. The germline gives CDR1 SGHTS, CDR2 YDEGEE. The CDR3 is 12 amino acids. The CDR3 reads CASSTRYSPLHF. CDR3 DNA: TGTGCCAGCAGTACCCGGTATTCACCCCTCCACTTT.

This chain uses TRBV7-8 with TRBJ1-2, with 7 nucleotides matching TRBD1. CDR3 length: 13 residues. After removal of 3 bases from V and 2 bases from J, the junction contained 0 bases not matched to a gene. Germline loops: CDR1 SGHVS, CDR2 FQNEAQ. The CDR3 nucleotides read TGTGCCAGCAGCTTGGGACAGAACTATGGCTACACCTTC. Translating gives CASSLGQNYGYTF.

The rearrangement links TRBV14 to TRBJ2-7, with 8 bases that match TRBD2. Germline CDR1 and CDR2: SGHDN and FVKESK. The length of the CDR3 is 14 residues. With V trimmed by 4 bases and J by 4 bases, 6 bases remained unmatched. The CDR3 reads CASSPLPGGYEQYF. CDR3 DNA: TGTGCCAGCAGCCCTCTCCCGGGGGGGTACGAGCAGTACTTC.

The chain is built from TRBV27 and TRBJ1-1; the D is unclear. Trimming removed 6 bases from V and 1 base from J, with 15 bases in between. Per the germline V gene, CDR1 is MNHEY and CDR2 is SMNVEV (reference sequence). This CDR3 region has 15 residues. This CDR3 reads CASRESQVGNTEAFF. CDR3 coding DNA: TGTGCCAGCAGAGAGAGCCAGGTAGGGAACACTGAAGCTTTCTTT.